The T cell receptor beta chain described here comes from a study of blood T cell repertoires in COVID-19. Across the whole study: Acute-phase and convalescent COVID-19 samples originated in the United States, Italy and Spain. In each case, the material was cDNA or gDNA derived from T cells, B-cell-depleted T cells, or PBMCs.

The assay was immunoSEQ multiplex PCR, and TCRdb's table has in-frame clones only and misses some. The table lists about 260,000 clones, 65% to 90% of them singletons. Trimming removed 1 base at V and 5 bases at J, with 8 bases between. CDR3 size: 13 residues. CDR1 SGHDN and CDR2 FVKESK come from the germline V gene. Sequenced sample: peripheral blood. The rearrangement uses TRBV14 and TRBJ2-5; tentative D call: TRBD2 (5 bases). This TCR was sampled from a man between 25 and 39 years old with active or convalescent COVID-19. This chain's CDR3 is CASSQVSGETQYF. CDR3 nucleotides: TGTGCCAGCAGCCAAGTGAGCGGCGAGACCCAGTACTTC. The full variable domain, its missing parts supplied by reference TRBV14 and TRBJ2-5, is EAGVTQFPSHSVIEKGQTVTLRCDPISGHDNLYWYRRVMGKEIKFLLHFVKESKQDESGMPNNRFLAERTGGTYSTLKVQPAELEDSGVYFCASSQVSGETQYFGPGTRLLVL.